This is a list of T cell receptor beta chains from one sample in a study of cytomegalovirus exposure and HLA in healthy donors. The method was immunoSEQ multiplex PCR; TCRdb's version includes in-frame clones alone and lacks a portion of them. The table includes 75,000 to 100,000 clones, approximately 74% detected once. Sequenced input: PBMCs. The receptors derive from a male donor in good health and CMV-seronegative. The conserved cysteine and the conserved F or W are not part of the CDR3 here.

AWSLAKNQPQH,TRBV30
AWVAKLAEIYNEQF,TRBV30
ASSLPGLQTQY,TRBV28
ASRSSYRDIYNEQF,TRBV4-1
ASSPGTGFFNEQF,TRBV5-1
ASSFRTGNTEAF,TRBV5-4
SVEELRDRGRYYGYT,TRBV29-1
ASSFIGLAGGAGPQPQH,TRBV28
ASSTTSGRGTDTQY,TRBV28
ASSRGTSGANEQF,TRBV7-3
ASSLGRQEDTQY,TRBV11-3
SVGLAGLTLSTDTQY,TRBV29-1
ASRSPPRGGRASLYEQY,TRBV28
ASSLWGSLAGTYNEQF,TRBV5-1
ASSRLQGAGGELF,TRBV4-2
ASSSGTSSYNEQF,TRBV5-6
ASSSVMFDRGVNTEAF,TRBV27
ASSRLVIDEQY,TRBV7-2
ASTLGTGGFYGYT,TRBV6-1
ASSVRPGVDNSPLH,TRBV9
ASMDYGTGYGYT,TRBV25-1
AWSVGLAGEDTQY,TRBV30
ASRQISGYEQY,TRBV5-1
ASSSDRGGNQPQH,TRBV6-5
ASSSVGGELF,TRBV7-3